Included here is one T cell receptor beta chain sequence, with context. The table came from immunoSEQ multiplex PCR; TCRdb's copy has only in-frame clones and leaves some out. The data show 75,000 to 80,000 clones, with roughly 95% seen just once and approximately 0.71% held by the top ten. This sample is part of a study of T cell changes during pregnancy in multiple sclerosis. CDR3 length equals 16 residues. Per germline, CDR1 LNHNV and CDR2 YYDKDF (reference sequence). V was pared by 5 bases and J by 1 base, with 12 bases between. The material was peripheral blood, obtained in the second trimester of pregnancy. The TCR was taken from a female donor in good health, enrolled as a control in a pregnancy study. The rearrangement joins TRBV15 to TRBJ2-6; D perhaps matches TRBD1 (6 bases). The CDR3 DNA sequence: TGTGCCACCAGCGAACAGGGCGTGTCTGGGGCCAACGTCCTGACTTTC. It encodes CATSEQGVSGANVLTF.